A selection of T cell receptor beta chains follows, all from one sample in a study of shared T cell receptors in the human thymus. Data came from immunoSEQ multiplex PCR; TCRdb stores just in-frame clones and leaves some out. The profile shows more than 550,000 clones, more than 75% of them singletons. This sample also appeared in a second study, on human thymus T cells.

The sample comprised thymocytes. Every receptor here comes from a boy in the first two years of life with a congenital heart defect. Each CDR3 is given with its conserved first and last residue. A D gene is named only where the DNA matches it firmly. Size values are once, few and many counts, or a class for expanded clones, and some rows have none.

d_call	clone_size	v_call	j_call	cdr3_aa	cdr3_nt
TRBD1	NA	TRBV4-1	TRBJ1-4	CASSQDGGQGLEKLFF	TGCGCCAGCAGCCAAGATGGGGGACAGGGTTTGGAAAAACTGTTTTTT
TRBD1	NA	TRBV5-6	TRBJ2-5	CASSLTGQAQETQYF	TGTGCCAGCAGCTTGACGGGACAGGCACAAGAGACCCAGTACTTC
TRBD1	NA	TRBV6-5	TRBJ1-1	CASSYSGGTRGTEAFF	TGTGCCAGCAGTTACTCAGGGGGCACAAGGGGGACTGAAGCTTTCTTT
TRBD1	NA	TRBV5-4	TRBJ2-7	CASSQTGSKSYEQYF	TGTGCCAGCAGCCAGACAGGGAGCAAGTCCTACGAGCAGTACTTC
NA	NA	TRBV13	TRBJ2-3	CASSLGGAGASTDTQYF	TGTGCCAGCAGCTTAGGCGGCGCGGGCGCTAGCACAGATACGCAGTATTTT
TRBD1	few	TRBV4-3	TRBJ2-2	CASSQEVGQGYTGELFF	TGCGCCAGCAGCCAAGAGGTGGGACAGGGGTACACCGGGGAGCTGTTTTTT
TRBD1	NA	TRBV5-1	TRBJ2-3	CASSFRGTALCTDTQYF	TGCGCCAGCAGCTTTCGAGGGACAGCCCTTTGCACAGATACGCAGTATTTT
NA	few	TRBV6-6	TRBJ1-5	CASSYADGNQPQHF	TGTGCCAGCAGTTATGCGGATGGCAATCAGCCCCAGCATTTT
TRBD1	NA	TRBV18	TRBJ2-7	CASSPPRQGPYEQYF	TGTGCCAGCTCACCACCGCGACAGGGCCCCTACGAGCAGTACTTC
TRBD2	NA	TRBV4-1	TRBJ2-7	CASSQEPSGMSSYEQYF	TGCGCCAGCAGCCAAGAGCCTAGCGGGATGAGCTCCTACGAGCAGTACTTC
TRBD2	NA	TRBV28	TRBJ2-5	CASTTSGAGQETQYF	TGTGCCAGCACGACTAGCGGAGCGGGACAAGAGACCCAGTACTTC
TRBD2	NA	TRBV10-1	TRBJ2-3	CASSGASGGPTDTQYF	TGCGCCAGCAGTGGGGCTAGCGGGGGTCCCACAGATACGCAGTATTTT
NA	few	TRBV6-6	TRBJ2-2	CASNGRDTGELFF	TGTGCCAGCAATGGTCGGGACACCGGGGAGCTGTTTTTT
NA	NA	TRBV5-4	TRBJ2-5	CASSFPGETQYF	TGTGCCAGCAGCTTCCCAGGGGAGACCCAGTACTTC
NA	NA	TRBV18	TRBJ1-1	CASSPYERVGKTEAFF	TGTGCCAGCTCACCATACGAGAGGGTAGGGAAGACTGAAGCTTTCTTT
TRBD1	NA	TRBV6-1	TRBJ1-5	CASSRAGGNQPQHF	TGTGCCAGCAGTAGGGCAGGGGGAAATCAGCCCCAGCATTTT
TRBD1	NA	TRBV5-1	TRBJ2-1	CASSRNRDRVRNEQFF	TGCGCCAGCAGCCGGAACCGGGACAGGGTGAGGAATGAGCAGTTCTTC
NA	NA	TRBV30	TRBJ1-1	CAWSERERTNKTEAFF	TGTGCCTGGAGTGAGCGAGAGCGTACTAACAAGACTGAAGCTTTCTTT
TRBD1	NA	TRBV5-4	TRBJ2-7	CASTRDRGRGYEQYF	TGTGCCAGCACGAGGGACAGGGGGCGCGGGTACGAGCAGTACTTC
NA	NA	TRBV7-4	TRBJ2-7	CASRSNEQYF	TGTGCCAGCAGGTCCAACGAGCAGTACTTC
TRBD2	few	TRBV27	TRBJ2-5	CASSRAAGGLRQETQYF	TGTGCCAGCAGCCGAGCGGCGGGAGGGCTCCGCCAAGAGACCCAGTACTTC
TRBD1	NA	TRBV28	TRBJ2-1	CATIGQGSSYNEQFF	TGTGCCACCATAGGACAGGGGAGCTCCTACAATGAGCAGTTCTTC
NA	once	TRBV7-2	TRBJ2-3	CASSLRLRESSTDTQYF	TGTGCCAGCAGCTTACGATTGAGGGAGTCTAGCACAGATACGCAGTATTTT
TRBD1	NA	TRBV6-6	TRBJ2-7	CASDLGQGSYEQYF	TGTGCCAGCGACCTCGGACAGGGCTCCTACGAGCAGTACTTC
TRBD1	NA	TRBV28	TRBJ1-5	CATTRPDRGENQPQHF	TGTGCCACCACTAGGCCCGACAGGGGAGAAAATCAGCCCCAGCATTTT
NA	few	TRBV28	TRBJ1-4	CASSSGAEKLFF	TGTGCCAGCAGTAGTGGGGCCGAAAAACTGTTTTTT
NA	NA	TRBV2	TRBJ1-1	CASSWRGAIGGEAFF	TGTGCCAGCTCCTGGCGGGGGGCGATAGGAGGTGAAGCTTTCTTT
NA	NA	TRBV6-5	TRBJ1-6	CASSYSRGSYNSPLHF	TGTGCCAGCAGTTACTCGAGGGGGTCCTATAATTCCCCCCTCCACTTT
NA	NA	TRBV6-1	TRBJ2-3	CASSVRGGPQYF	TGTGCCAGCAGTGTCAGGGGTGGACCGCAGTATTTT
NA	NA	TRBV6-4	TRBJ1-2	CASSDGKEGYGYTF	TGTGCCAGCAGTGACGGGAAAGAGGGCTATGGCTACACCTTC
NA	NA	TRBV19	TRBJ1-2	CASSIEPQGSGPLFYGYTF	TGTGCCAGTAGTATAGAACCACAGGGATCGGGCCCCCTCTTCTATGGCTACACCTTC
NA	once	TRBV7-8	TRBJ1-4	CGSSPGTGKEKLFF	TGTGGTTCAAGCCCGGGCACAGGGAAAGAAAAACTGTTTTTT
NA	NA	TRBV5-6	TRBJ1-4	CASSLRGQDEKLFF	TGTGCCAGCAGCTTAAGGGGACAAGATGAAAAACTGTTTTTT
TRBD2	NA	TRBV2	TRBJ2-7	CASRTSSGGGRPYEQYF	TGTGCCAGCAGAACTTCTAGCGGGGGGGGTCGGCCCTACGAGCAGTACTTC
NA	NA	TRBV5-6	TRBJ2-3	CASSRGSGFDTQYF	TGTGCCAGCAGCCGGGGAAGTGGGTTCGATACGCAGTATTTT
TRBD1	NA	TRBV4-3	TRBJ2-3	CASSHRTGQGATDTQYF	TGCGCCAGCAGCCACCGAACGGGACAGGGGGCGACAGATACGCAGTATTTT
NA	NA	TRBV11-2	TRBJ2-3	CASSLDPQGPYTQYF	TGTGCCAGCAGCTTAGACCCCCAGGGCCCATATACGCAGTATTTT
NA	NA	TRBV4-3	TRBJ2-5	CASSQEMDLTSQETQYF	TGCGCCAGCAGCCAAGAGATGGACTTGACGAGCCAAGAGACCCAGTACTTC
NA	NA	TRBV5-1	TRBJ1-1	CASSDPTGMNTEAFF	TGCGCCAGCAGCGATCCGACAGGAATGAACACTGAAGCTTTCTTT
TRBD1	once	TRBV6-1	TRBJ1-3	CASSEKDRRSGNTIYF	TGTGCCAGCAGTGAAAAGGACAGGCGTTCTGGAAACACCATATATTTT
NA	NA	TRBV25-1	TRBJ2-7	CASSDLYEQYF	TGTGCCAGCAGTGACCTCTACGAGCAGTACTTC
TRBD1	NA	TRBV29-1	TRBJ1-2	CSARGRSNYGYTF	TGCAGCGCCAGGGGGCGTTCTAACTATGGCTACACCTTC
NA	NA	TRBV9	TRBJ1-6	CASSEQEWGSPLHF	TGTGCCAGCAGCGAACAGGAGTGGGGTTCACCCCTCCACTTT
TRBD2	NA	TRBV15	TRBJ2-2	CATSRKAGASGRADGELFF	TGTGCCACCAGCAGAAAAGCTGGGGCTAGCGGGAGGGCCGACGGGGAGCTGTTTTTT
NA	NA	TRBV2	TRBJ1-1	CASSVGAPNVEAFF	TGTGCCAGCAGTGTTGGGGCGCCCAACGTGGAAGCTTTCTTT
NA	once	TRBV11-2	TRBJ2-1	CASSSPGVASYNEQFF	TGTGCCAGCAGCTCCCCGGGGGTGGCCTCCTACAATGAGCAGTTCTTC
NA	NA	TRBV6-5	TRBJ2-2	CASSYYTTPLNGELFF	TGTGCCAGCAGTTACTACACCACCCCCCTTAACGGGGAGCTGTTTTTT
NA	NA	TRBV10-3	TRBJ1-1	CAISDKEGGTEAFF	TGTGCCATCAGTGACAAAGAGGGAGGGACTGAAGCTTTCTTT